Each of the 16 T cell receptor beta chains below was sequenced from the same sample in a study of regulatory and conventional T cells in RAG deficiency. Data came from immunoSEQ multiplex PCR; TCRdb stores just in-frame clones and leaves some out. The repertoire includes some 35,000 clones, about 78% of them detected once, and 3.4% sits in the top ten. Conventional CD4+ T cells were sorted from blood as CD25-low CD127-high cells. The same data also contributed to another study, on regulatory T cells. That work adds: Amplification used 52 TRBV primers and 13 TRBJ primers.

The sequencing input was CD4+ effector T cells sorted from blood. Every receptor here comes from a human donor in good health.

The chain is built from TRBV5-1 and TRBJ1-4, with D possibly matching TRBD1 (5 bases). V was pared by 4 bases and J by 5 bases, with 24 bases between. The CDR3 has 18 amino acids. Looked up from germline, CDR1 is SGHRS and CDR2 is YFSETQ. The chain's CDR3 is CASSVLNSSGLLNEKLFF. The DNA for the CDR3 is TGCGCCAGCAGCGTTTTAAACAGCTCGGGGCTCTTAAATGAAAAACTGTTTTTT.

The chain couples TRBV11-2 to TRBJ2-3, with a possible D match to TRBD2 (5 bases). The CDR3 consists of 14 residues. The germline V and J ends were trimmed by 1 base and 7 bases, with 12 bases remaining between them. From germline, CDR1 is SGHAT and CDR2 FQNNGV. CDR3 bases: TGTGCCAGCAGCTTAGCGGGGAGTGGCAATACGCAGTATTTT. Protein: CASSLAGSGNTQYF.

The genes are TRBV7-3 and TRBJ2-3; 11 bases align to TRBD1. V was pared by 1 base and J by 4 bases, with 4 bases of the junction left unmatched. Germline V gives CDR1 SGHTA, CDR2 FQGTGA. The CDR3 runs 16 residues. The CDR3 DNA sequence: TGTGCCAGCAGCTTAAATCCGGGACAGGGGGCAGATACGCAGTATTTT. Translated: CASSLNPGQGADTQYF.

The chain uses TRBV6-6 and TRBJ1-5; the D is unclear. The CDR3 runs to 13 residues. The ends were cut back, 2 bases at V and 2 bases at J, with 4 bases in the middle. The germline V gene has CDR1 MNHNY and CDR2 SVGAGI (reference sequence). In nucleotides, the CDR3 is TGTGCCAGCAGTTACCAGGGCAATCAGCCCCAGCATTTT. This codes for CASSYQGNQPQHF.

The rearrangement joins TRBV7-9 to TRBJ1-2, with 9 bases that match TRBD1. The V and J ends lost 3 bases and 4 bases, in that order; junction bases with no gene match: 12. The CDR3 length is 17 residues. The germline gives CDR1 SEHNR, CDR2 FQNEAQ (reference sequence). CDR3 sequence reads: CASSFGEGPGQGYGYTF. The CDR3 nucleotides are TGTGCCAGCAGCTTCGGAGAAGGACCGGGACAGGGCTATGGCTACACCTTC.

J is TRBJ2-1 and V is TRBV19, with 15 bases fitting TRBD2. V gave up 6 bases and J gave up 1 base; unmatched junction bases: 4. This CDR3 is built from 17 residues. Germline V CDR1 and CDR2: LNHDA, SQIVND (reference sequence). The CDR3 DNA is TGTGCCAGTAGAAGGACTAGCGGGGGGGCGTCCTACAATGAGCAGTTCTTC. Its translation: CASRRTSGGASYNEQFF.

V gene TRBV30 combines with J gene TRBJ1-3; tentatively, D is TRBD1 (6 bases). The CDR3 is 14 residues long. Trimming removed 5 bases from V and 3 bases from J, with 14 bases in between. Per the germline V gene, CDR1 is GTSNPN and CDR2 is SVGIG (reference sequence). The CDR3 sequence is CAWGAGVYGNTIYF. CDR3 nucleotides: TGTGCCTGGGGAGCAGGGGTTTATGGAAACACCATATATTTT. The full variable domain, in which reference TRBV30 and TRBJ1-3 provide the parts outside the CDR3, is SQTIHQWPATLVQPVGSPLSLECTVEGTSNPNLYWYRQAAGRGLQLLFYSVGIGQISSEVPQNLSASRPQDRQFILSSKKLLLSDSGFYLCAWGAGVYGNTIYFGEGSWLTVV.

This chain connects TRBV9 to TRBJ2-3; D might be TRBD1 (6 bases). Trimming took off 3 bases at V and 0 bases at J, with 14 bases between the two ends. From germline, CDR1 is SGDLS and CDR2 YYNGEE. The CDR3 contains 16 residues. CDR3 sequence (DNA): TGTGCCAGCAGCGGCGCAGGGGTCTCAAGCACAGATACGCAGTATTTT. Translated: CASSGAGVSSTDTQYF. The full variable domain, in which reference TRBV9 and TRBJ2-3 provide the parts outside the CDR3, is DSGVTQTPKHLITATGQRVTLRCSPRSGDLSVYWYQQSLDQGLQFLIQYYNGEERAKGNILERFSAQQFPDLHSELNLSSLELGDSALYFCASSGAGVSSTDTQYFGPGTRLTVL.

The gene calls are TRBV5-1 and TRBJ1-1; no definite D call. V gave up 3 bases and J gave up 1 base, with 10 bases separating them. The CDR3 has 14 amino acids. CDR1 is SGHRS, CDR2 YFSETQ, per germline. CDR3 DNA: TGCGCCAGCAGCTCAATGCCGGGGAACACTGAAGCTTTCTTT. This gives the protein CASSSMPGNTEAFF.

The chain combines TRBV7-9 with TRBJ1-1; D call uncertain. This CDR3 has 11 residues. V was clipped by 3 bases and J by 10 bases, with 9 bases between them. CDR1 is SEHNR and CDR2 is FQNEAQ in the germline V gene (reference sequence). The CDR3 sequence: CASSFGPGAFF. DNA of the CDR3: TGTGCCAGCAGCTTTGGACCCGGAGCTTTCTTT.

CDR3 coding DNA: TGTGCCAGCACTCCAACTCGGGAGACCCAGTACTTC. Its protein is CASTPTRETQYF. This chain connects TRBV6-1 to TRBJ2-5; no definite D call. CDR3 length equals 12 residues. V lost 7 bases and J 5 bases, leaving 11 bases between the germline ends. The V gene's germline CDR1 is MNHNS and CDR2 SASEGT.

V is TRBV5-1 and J is TRBJ2-7; 8 nucleotides agree with TRBD2. CDR3 length: 13 amino acids. In germline, CDR1 is SGHRS, CDR2 YFSETQ. V was pared by 2 bases and J by 6 bases, with 4 bases of the junction left unmatched. CDR3 amino acids: CASSLERGSEQYF. CDR3 DNA sequence: TGCGCCAGCAGCTTAGAGCGGGGGAGCGAGCAGTACTTC. Based on the CDR3 plus reference TRBV5-1 and TRBJ2-7, the full variable domain is KAGVTQTPRYLIKTRGQQVTLSCSPISGHRSVSWYQQTPGQGLQFLFEYFSETQRNKGNFPGRFSGRQFSNSRSEMNVSTLELGDSALYLCASSLERGSEQYFGPGTRLTVT.

This clone was observed a single time. The chain has TRBV30 and TRBJ1-5, with D tentatively TRBD1 (5 bases). Trimming stripped 4 bases from V and 2 bases from J, with 12 bases between. From germline, CDR1 is GTSNPN and CDR2 SVGIG (reference sequence). CDR3 size: 14 residues. This CDR3 is CAWMGRGGNQPQHF. Written as DNA, the CDR3 is TGTGCCTGGATGGGTCGAGGGGGCAATCAGCCCCAGCATTTT.

The gene calls are TRBV2 and TRBJ2-5; D unclear. The CDR3 is made up of 13 amino acids. V was clipped by 7 bases and J by 1 base, with 10 bases between them. Germline assignment: CDR1 SNHLY and CDR2 FYNNEI. CDR3 protein: CASKDGGQETQYF. As DNA, the CDR3 is TGTGCCAGCAAAGACGGTGGCCAAGAGACCCAGTACTTC.

The chain combines TRBV5-4 with TRBJ1-1; 7 bases agree with TRBD1. Trimming removed 4 bases from V and 0 bases from J; junction bases left unmatched: 3. The CDR3 has 14 amino acids. Germline loops: CDR1 SGHNT, CDR2 YYREEE (reference sequence). DNA for the CDR3: TGTGCCAGCAGCGGCGGACAGGTGAACACTGAAGCTTTCTTT. Its translation: CASSGGQVNTEAFF.

The CDR3 coding sequence is TGTGCCAGCAGCCCGAGAGGGACAGGGGGATCTGGAAACACCATATATTTT. It translates to CASSPRGTGGSGNTIYF. V usage is TRBV9 and J usage is TRBJ1-3, with 11 bases aligning to TRBD1. Germline V gene lookup returns CDR1 SGDLS and CDR2 YYNGEE. The CDR3 loop spans 17 amino acids. V dropped 4 bases and J dropped 1; count of bases not matched to a gene: 7.